Following are 28 T cell receptor beta chains from one sample sequenced in a study of T cells in Graves' hyperthyroidism and ophthalmopathy. TCR beta CDR3 regions were amplified from RNA transcripts. First-round RT-PCR of the TCR CDR3 relied on the HTBI primer set. TCRdb used MiXCR to reprocess the multiplex PCR reads, holding one entry per CDR3 protein. The table records roughly 420,000 distinct CDR3 sequences, about an eighth of them present only once. Sequencing input: blood. The receptor set was obtained from a woman aged 18-30 years with Graves' hyperthyroidism.

The sample holds many counts of this clonotype. The gene calls are TRBV28 and TRBJ2-5; D might be TRBD1 or TRBD2, each matching 7 bases. The CDR3 sequence is 15 residues long. Germline V CDR1 and CDR2: MDHEN, SYDVKM. The V end was cut by 6 bases, the J end by 0 bases, with 14 bases between. The CDR3 sequence: CASRTQGGYQETQYF. CDR3 nucleotide sequence: TGTGCCAGCAGAACCCAGGGGGGGTACCAAGAGACCCAGTACTTC.

This clonotype appeared many times. The chain combines TRBV20-1 with TRBJ2-7, with 11 bases aligning to TRBD2. The CDR3 has 14 amino acids. V lost 6 bases and J lost 2; bases outside the gene matches: 6. Germline CDR1 reads DFQATT; CDR2 reads SNEGSKA (reference sequence). CDR3 sequence: CSARRLAGPYEQYF. CDR3 coding DNA: TGCAGTGCCCGAAGACTAGCGGGGCCCTACGAGCAGTACTTC.

The chain carries TRBV27 and TRBJ1-5; D not resolved. The CDR3 consists of 16 residues. Trimming cost V 5 bases and J 8 bases, with 22 bases left between them. Germline V CDR1 and CDR2: MNHEY, SMNVEV (reference sequence). Written as DNA, the CDR3 is TGTGCCAGCAGTAGACGCGGCAGCCTGGACGGGGAGCCCCAGCATTTT. This gives the protein CASSRRGSLDGEPQHF.

This clonotype was observed many times. The rearrangement links TRBV28 to TRBJ2-7; 9 bases line up with TRBD1. With V trimmed by 5 bases and J by 4 bases, 6 bases remained unmatched. The CDR3 runs to 14 residues. Germline-derived CDR1 and CDR2 are MDHEN and SYDVKM. The CDR3 DNA is TGTGCCAGCAGTCCTCGGGACAGGGAGTACGAGCAGTACTTC. This codes for CASSPRDREYEQYF.

This clonotype has only a few counts. V gene TRBV5-6 combines with J gene TRBJ2-1, with D unresolved. V gave up 1 base and J gave up 5 bases, with 4 bases separating them. Germline assignment: CDR1 SGHDT and CDR2 YYEEEE. This CDR3 is 12 amino acids long. The CDR3 here is CASSLTHNEQFF. CDR3 nucleotides: TGTGCCAGCAGCTTGACCCACAATGAGCAGTTCTTC.

On this clonotype: A read error may explain this, as a much larger clone is one base away. This chain joins TRBV9 and TRBJ1-2; 7 bases align to TRBD1. Germline V gives CDR1 SGDLS, CDR2 YYNGEE. This CDR3 region has 15 residues. V shed 3 bases and J 4 bases; nucleotides not matched to a gene: 9. The CDR3 reads CASSANDRDLYGYTF. Written as DNA, the CDR3 is TGTGCCAGCAGCGCCAATGACAGGGACCTCTATGGCTACACCTTC. Variable domain in full (rest from reference TRBV9 and TRBJ1-2): DSGVTQTPKHLITATGQRVTLRCSPRSGDLSVYWYQQSLDQGLQFLIQYYNGEERAKGNILERFSAQQFPDLHSELNLSSLELGDSALYFCASSANDRDLYGYTFGSGTRLTVV.

This clonotype was seen ten or more times. The chain joins TRBV6-5 to TRBJ2-1; possibly TRBD2 for D (5 bases). The germline gives CDR1 MNHEY, CDR2 SVGAGI. V shed 3 bases and J shed 0 bases, with 15 bases lying between them. This CDR3 has 17 residues. The CDR3 is CASSYKSSESSYNEQFF. The DNA for the CDR3 is TGTGCCAGCAGTTATAAGAGTAGCGAAAGCTCCTACAATGAGCAGTTCTTC.

There are many counts of this clonotype. This chain uses TRBV5-5 with TRBJ2-1; D possibly corresponds to TRBD2 (5 bases). The V end lost 0 bases, the J end lost 2 bases, and 9 bases lay between the germline ends. Germline-derived CDR1 and CDR2 are SGHKS and YYEKEE (reference sequence). The CDR3 is 15 amino acids. CDR3 loop: CASSLVATTYNEQFF. CDR3 bases: TGTGCCAGCAGCTTGGTAGCGACCACCTACAATGAGCAGTTCTTC. Full variable domain (rest looked up from reference TRBV5-5 and TRBJ2-1): DAGVTQSPTHLIKTRGQQVTLRCSPISGHKSVSWYQQVLGQGPQFIFQYYEKEERGRGNFPDRFSARQFPNYSSELNVNALLLGDSALYLCASSLVATTYNEQFFGPGTRLTVL.

This clonotype was counted between two and nine times. The CDR3 DNA reads TGTGCCAGTAGGTTCGACAGGGCGTCCTACAATGAGCAGTTCTTC. It translates to CASRFDRASYNEQFF. The chain employs TRBV19 and TRBJ2-1; 7 bases are a match to TRBD1. This CDR3 has 15 amino acids. V shed 6 bases and J 1 base; nucleotides not matched to a gene: 6. The V gene's germline CDR1 is LNHDA and CDR2 SQIVND (reference sequence).

This clonotype was seen at least ten times. The V and J genes are TRBV28 and TRBJ2-7; D is ambiguous. CDR3 length: 13 residues. Per germline, CDR1 MDHEN and CDR2 SYDVKM. V gave up 3 bases and J gave up 3 bases, with 9 bases separating them. Here the CDR3 DNA reads TGTGCCAGCAGTTTTCCGCTAAACTACGAGCAGTACTTC. Translated, it gives CASSFPLNYEQYF.

As regards this clonotype: One end of the junction varies from germline; a read error may be responsible. The chain joins TRBV12-3 or TRBV12-4 to TRBJ1-4; the D is unclear. The CDR3 runs to 11 residues. The DNA of the CDR3 is TGTGTCAGCAAATCTAATGAAAAACTGTTTTTT. Translation gives CVSKSNEKLFF.

This clonotype was detected many times. The V gene is TRBV6-1, the J gene TRBJ2-7; 10 bases match TRBD2. J lost 0 bases, V lost 2 bases, and 4 bases had no gene match. CDR1 and CDR2 (germline): MNHNS, SASEGT. CDR3 length: 16 residues. CDR3 sequence: CASSEFASGSSYEQYF. CDR3 nucleotide sequence: TGTGCCAGCAGTGAATTCGCTAGCGGGAGCTCCTACGAGCAGTACTTC.

There are many counts of this clonotype. The V call is TRBV7-3, the J call TRBJ1-1, with no clear D. Trimming stripped 5 bases from V and 4 bases from J, with 14 bases between. The CDR3 spans 14 residues. The germline CDR1 and CDR2 sequences are SGHTA and FQGTGA. CDR3 in DNA: TGTGCCAGCAGCCGGGAAGGGAGCTTCACTGAAGCTTTCTTT. Translation: CASSREGSFTEAFF.

This clonotype was counted a few times. A clone one base away is much larger, so this may be a read error. V and J are TRBV20-1 and TRBJ2-2, with D maybe TRBD1 (6 bases). The CDR3 has 16 amino acids. V dropped 0 bases and J dropped 3 bases, with 14 bases sitting between them. Germline-derived CDR1 and CDR2 are DFQATT and SNEGSKA (reference sequence). CDR3 region: CSARDGDRMDTGELFF. The CDR3 DNA sequence: TGCAGTGCTAGAGATGGCGACAGGATGGACACCGGGGAGCTGTTTTTT.

Ten or more counts support this clonotype. The J gene is TRBJ2-1, the V gene TRBV12-3 or TRBV12-4, with no clear D. The V gene lost 1 base and the J gene lost 5 bases, with 15 bases spanning the gap. The CDR3 consists of 16 residues. The CDR3 DNA reads TGTGCCAGCAGTTTAGTTTTAGGGTCTTACGACAATGAGCAGTTCTTC. This encodes CASSLVLGSYDNEQFF.

For this clonotype: A much larger clone differs from this one at a single base, so this may be a read error. V usage is TRBV7-9 and J usage is TRBJ2-1, with TRBD2 identical over 14 bases. The CDR3 loop spans 19 amino acids. CDR1 and CDR2 from the germline V gene are SEHNR and FQNEAQ (reference sequence). CDR3 in amino acids: CASSLAAGLAGGSYNKQFF. The CDR3 nucleotides read TGTGCCAGCAGCTTAGCGGCCGGACTAGCGGGAGGATCCTACAATAAGCAGTTCTTC.

Ten or more counts support this clonotype. In nucleotides, the CDR3 is TGTGCCAGCAGCTTACGAGCGGGAGGCACCGGGGAGCTGTTTTTT. It is translated as CASSLRAGGTGELFF. V usage is TRBV7-9 and J usage is TRBJ2-2; 9 bases match TRBD2. This CDR3 is built from 15 residues. Germline trimming cut 2 bases from V and 4 bases from J; bases unmatched to any gene: 2. Germline loops: CDR1 SEHNR, CDR2 FQNEAQ (reference sequence).

The J gene is TRBJ2-7, the V gene TRBV7-8, with 10 bases identical to TRBD2. The CDR3 totals 17 residues. Germline CDR1 is SGHVS and CDR2 is FQNEAQ. J lost 2 bases, V lost 1 base, and 8 bases had no gene match. Here the CDR3 reads CASSLDIGLAEAYEQYF. The CDR3 DNA reads TGTGCCAGCAGCTTAGATATTGGACTAGCGGAGGCCTACGAGCAGTACTTC. The variable domain in full, completed from reference TRBV7-8 and TRBJ2-7, reads GAGVSQSPRYKVAKRGQDVALRCDPISGHVSLFWYQQALGQGPEFLTYFQNEAQLDKSGLPSDRFFAERPEGSVSTLKIQRTQQEDSAVYLCASSLDIGLAEAYEQYFGPGTRLTVT.

The chain carries TRBV7-3 and TRBJ2-1, with 11 bases fitting TRBD2. The trim removed 1 base at V and 7 bases at J, leaving 9 bases unmatched. Per the germline V gene, CDR1 is SGHTA and CDR2 is FQGTGA. The CDR3 is made up of 17 amino acids. CDR3: CASSLMGGTSGLNEQFF. The CDR3 DNA reads as TGTGCCAGCAGCTTAATGGGCGGGACTAGCGGTCTGAATGAGCAGTTCTTC. The full variable domain, rest sourced from reference TRBV7-3 and TRBJ2-1, is GAGVSQTPSNKVTEKGKYVELRCDPISGHTALYWYRQSLGQGPEFLIYFQGTGAADDSGLPNDRFFAVRPEGSVSTLKIQRTERGDSAVYLCASSLMGGTSGLNEQFFGPGTRLTVL.

Many counts were recorded for this clonotype. The rearrangement uses TRBV29-1 and TRBJ2-7; D is undetermined. Germline assignment: CDR1 SQVTM and CDR2 ANQGSEA. The CDR3 consists of 14 residues. Trimming took off 4 bases at V and 0 bases at J, with 13 bases between the two ends. CDR3 sequence: CSVGVVVNSYEQYF. The CDR3 nucleotides are TGCAGCGTTGGCGTCGTCGTTAACTCCTACGAGCAGTACTTC.

This clonotype was detected ten times or more. The rearrangement joins TRBV19 to TRBJ1-1, with D perhaps matching TRBD1 (5 bases). The CDR3 length is 13 residues. V was clipped by 5 bases and J by 8 bases, with 15 bases between them. CDR1 is LNHDA, CDR2 SQIVND, per germline (reference sequence). The CDR3 DNA reads as TGTGCCAGTAGTGCCACCGGGTGGGACGAAGCTTTCTTT. It specifies CASSATGWDEAFF.

This clonotype was detected a few times. Just one base apart from a much larger clone, this may be a read error. This sequence joins TRBV2 and TRBJ1-2; D unclear. CDR1 SNHLY and CDR2 FYNNEI come from the germline V gene. V was pared by 2 bases and J by 12 bases, with 19 bases between. This CDR3 has 14 amino acids. The CDR3 DNA follows: TGTGCCAGCAGTGAACCCCCGGACTCGCTAGGCCACACCTTC. Encoded protein: CASSEPPDSLGHTF.

This clonotype appeared many times. V and J are TRBV27 and TRBJ1-1; tentative D call: TRBD1 (5 bases). The CDR3 totals 15 residues. The germline CDR1 and CDR2 sequences are MNHEY and SMNVEV (reference sequence). The ends were cut back, 0 bases at V and 1 base at J, with 9 bases in the middle. The CDR3 spells CASSLSTDGNTEAFF. As DNA, the CDR3 is TGTGCCAGCAGTTTATCGACAGATGGGAACACTGAAGCTTTCTTT.

The J gene is TRBJ2-6, the V gene TRBV6-9; D is undetermined. Per germline, CDR1 MNHGY and CDR2 SVAAGI. V was pared by 6 bases and J by 0 bases, with 9 bases between. CDR3 length: 15 residues. The CDR3 spells CASSPGLSGANVLTF. The CDR3 DNA follows: TGTGCCAGCAGCCCGGGCCTCTCTGGGGCCAACGTCCTGACTTTC.

Many counts were recorded for this clonotype. The chain combines TRBV5-5 with TRBJ2-7, with D unresolved. Germline V lookup: CDR1 SGHKS, CDR2 YYEKEE (reference sequence). The CDR3 is 12 amino acids. The germline V and J ends were trimmed by 1 base and 5 bases, with 7 bases remaining between them. DNA of the CDR3: TGTGCCAGCAGCTTGAGCATCCACGAGCAGTACTTC. Translated: CASSLSIHEQYF.

This clonotype has a count of ten or more. The chain uses TRBV20-1 and TRBJ2-2, with 7 bases matching TRBD2. CDR1 and CDR2 (germline): DFQATT, SNEGSKA (reference sequence). The CDR3 length is 13 residues. Unmatched junction bases numbered 3, after V lost 3 bases and J lost 5 bases. CDR3 amino acids: CSARARETGELFF. CDR3 DNA sequence: TGCAGTGCTAGGGCGCGGGAGACCGGGGAGCTGTTTTTT.

This clonotype was picked up many times. The chain couples TRBV20-1 to TRBJ2-3; D may be TRBD1 (6 bases). V was clipped by 4 bases and J by 3 bases, with 8 bases between them. CDR1 and CDR2 (germline): DFQATT, SNEGSKA (reference sequence). The CDR3 has 12 amino acids. The chain's CDR3 is CSAIRGTDTQYF. As DNA, the CDR3 is TGCAGTGCTATCAGGGGTACAGATACGCAGTATTTT.

The CDR3 is CASGLVQPGSYEQYF. DNA of the CDR3: TGTGCTAGTGGTTTGGTACAACCGGGCTCCTACGAGCAGTACTTC. The V call is TRBV12-5, the J call TRBJ2-7; unclear D gene. V lost 0 bases and J lost 0, with 9 bases in between. The CDR3 runs 15 residues. The germline V gene has CDR1 LGHNT and CDR2 FRNRAP.